The 14 T cell receptor beta chains listed next were all sequenced from one sample in a study of blood T cell repertoires in COVID-19. TCRdb keeps only in-frame clones here, not all; method: immunoSEQ multiplex PCR. Here the sample spans approximately 150,000 clones, more than 75% being singletons. The sample taken for sequencing was peripheral blood. These receptors were taken from a woman aged 50 to 60 with active or convalescent COVID-19.

The chain joins TRBV11-3 to TRBJ2-5; TRBD1 matches 7 bases. V lost 5 bases, J lost 1 base, and 7 bases stayed unmatched. The CDR3 covers 15 residues. CDR1 SGHNT and CDR2 YENEEA come from the germline V gene. The CDR3 spells CASSPRQGPQETQYF. The CDR3, as DNA: TGTGCCAGCAGCCCGAGACAGGGACCCCAAGAGACCCAGTACTTC. Full variable domain (rest looked up from reference TRBV11-3 and TRBJ2-5): EAGVVQSPRYKIIEKKQPVAFWCNPISGHNTLYWYLQNLGQGPELLIRYENEEAVDDSQLPKDRFSAERLKGVDSTLKIQPAELGDSAVYLCASSPRQGPQETQYFGPGTRLLVL.

The V call is TRBV5-1, the J call TRBJ2-7; 7 bases match TRBD1. V lost 7 bases to trimming and J lost 4 bases; unmatched junction nucleotides: 8. CDR3 length: 13 amino acids. The germline V gene has CDR1 SGHRS and CDR2 YFSETQ. The CDR3 region is CASGPIQGYEQYF. The CDR3 DNA sequence: TGCGCCAGCGGACCAATACAGGGGTACGAGCAGTACTTC. The variable domain in full, completed from reference TRBV5-1 and TRBJ2-7, reads KAGVTQTPRYLIKTRGQQVTLSCSPISGHRSVSWYQQTPGQGLQFLFEYFSETQRNKGNFPGRFSGRQFSNSRSEMNVSTLELGDSALYLCASGPIQGYEQYFGPGTRLTVT.

This chain uses TRBV7-2 with TRBJ1-1; 7 bases line up with TRBD1. V lost 4 bases and J lost 4; bases outside the gene matches: 6. CDR1 is SGHTA and CDR2 is FQGNSA in the germline V gene. The CDR3 sequence is 14 residues long. The CDR3, as DNA: TGTGCCAGCAGCTCTCAGGGGGATGGCACTGAAGCTTTCTTT. Translated: CASSSQGDGTEAFF.

The chain is built from TRBV28 and TRBJ1-1, with D possibly TRBD1 on 5 matching bases. The V and J ends lost 6 bases and 4 bases respectively, with 15 bases between them. CDR3 length equals 14 residues. Germline V gene data show CDR1 as MDHEN and CDR2 as SYDVKM. CDR3: CASRPGGSVTEAFF. In DNA, the CDR3 is TGTGCCAGCAGGCCCGGGGGTTCGGTCACTGAAGCTTTCTTT.

This chain links TRBV28 with TRBJ2-5, with 10 bases fitting TRBD1. The CDR3 extends over 14 amino acids. Germline V gives CDR1 MDHEN, CDR2 SYDVKM. After removal of 6 bases from V and 6 bases from J, the junction contained 7 bases not matched to a gene. The CDR3 sequence is CASRETGGYKTQYF. CDR3 coding DNA: TGTGCCAGCAGGGAGACAGGGGGCTATAAGACCCAGTACTTC.

This clone appeared a single time. J is TRBJ1-1 and V is TRBV2, with D perhaps TRBD1 (5 bases). V lost 7 bases and J lost 8, with 14 bases in between. The CDR3 loop spans 12 amino acids. CDR1 and CDR2 (germline): SNHLY, FYNNEI. CDR3 in DNA: TGTGCCAGCAAGGGAGGGGATAAGGAAGCTTTCTTT. Encoded protein: CASKGGDKEAFF.

The chain recombines TRBV3-1 (or the pseudogene TRBV3-2) with TRBJ1-2, with D tentatively TRBD1 (5 bases). The CDR3 spans 13 residues. Germline values: CDR1 LGHDT, CDR2 YNNKEL (reference sequence). V was clipped by 2 bases and J by 8 bases, with 12 bases between them. The CDR3 reads CASSQPRTRGYTF. In nucleotides, the CDR3 is TGTGCCAGCAGCCAACCGAGGACACGAGGCTACACCTTC.

The genes are TRBV7-2 and TRBJ1-2; 8 bases map to TRBD1. The germline V gene encodes CDR1 SGHTA and CDR2 FQGNSA. V shed 5 bases and J 7 bases; nucleotides not matched to a gene: 9. The CDR3 totals 14 residues. Here the CDR3 DNA reads TGTGCCAGCAGCGCCCTACAGGGGGGAGGTGGCTACACCTTC. This encodes CASSALQGGGGYTF.

The chain employs TRBV6-5 and TRBJ1-2, with 8 positions matching TRBD1. Germline V gene lookup returns CDR1 MNHEY and CDR2 SVGAGI. The CDR3 is 14 residues long. Unmatched junction bases numbered 3, after V lost 2 bases and J lost 4 bases. The CDR3 coding sequence is TGTGCCAGCAGTTACGCCGGGACAGGCTATGGCTACACCTTC. It translates to CASSYAGTGYGYTF.

This chain connects TRBV23-1 to TRBJ2-7; D is possibly TRBD2 (6 bases). TRBV23-1 is noted as an ORF with a role that remains uncertain. V was pared by 3 bases and J by 5 bases, with 14 bases between. This CDR3 comprises 14 residues. The CDR3 DNA reads TGCGCCAGCAGTCATTCTAGCGTCTGCGACGAGCAGTACTTC. It is translated as CASSHSSVCDEQYF.

The gene calls are TRBV12-5 and TRBJ2-1; no clear D. In germline, CDR1 is LGHNT, CDR2 FRNRAP. There are 13 residues in the CDR3. Trimming shortened V by 2 bases and J by 13 bases, and 15 bases separated the two germline ends. As DNA, the CDR3 is TGTGCTAGTGGTTTGAGAGGTAGAACGGGTCAGTTCTTC. This codes for CASGLRGRTGQFF.

V gene TRBV10-3 combines with J gene TRBJ2-2, with 8 bases identical to TRBD1. Germline V gene lookup returns CDR1 ENHRY and CDR2 SYGVKD. The CDR3 consists of 15 residues. Germline trimming cut 2 bases from V and 3 bases from J; bases unmatched to any gene: 2. This CDR3 reads CAISEATGDTGELFF. DNA for the CDR3: TGTGCCATCAGTGAGGCGACAGGGGACACCGGGGAGCTGTTTTTT.

V gene TRBV7-9 combines with J gene TRBJ1-2; 12 nucleotides line up with TRBD1. The ends lost 3 bases at V and 8 bases at J; junction bases unmatched: 13. The CDR3 extends over 17 amino acids. Germline V CDR1 and CDR2: SEHNR, FQNEAQ (reference sequence). The CDR3 loop reads CASSFSVPGQGAGGYTF. The CDR3 DNA reads as TGTGCCAGCAGCTTTAGCGTCCCGGGACAGGGGGCCGGGGGCTACACCTTC. The full variable domain, in which reference TRBV7-9 and TRBJ1-2 provide the parts outside the CDR3, is DTGVSQNPRHKITKRGQNVTFRCDPISEHNRLYWYRQTLGQGPEFLTYFQNEAQLEKSRLLSDRFSAERPKGSFSTLEIQRTEQGDSAMYLCASSFSVPGQGAGGYTFGSGTRLTVV.

The chain uses TRBV6-5 and TRBJ2-1; TRBD1 matches at 11 bases. With V trimmed by 2 bases and J by 10 bases, 4 bases remained unmatched. This CDR3 contains 14 residues. Germline CDR1 MNHEY, CDR2 SVGAGI. The CDR3 reads CASSYRTGGREQFF. As DNA, the CDR3 is TGTGCCAGCAGTTACAGGACAGGGGGCCGGGAGCAGTTCTTC.